This T cell receptor (beta chain) was sequenced during a study of OX40 agonist ivuxolimab in advanced cancers. In the study overall: It was permissible to have had prior anti-PD-1, anti-PD-L1 or anti-CTLA-4 therapy, and around 40% had some.

Overall study findings and caveats: Mean expanded clone counts were higher in CD8+ than CD4+ T cells.

Assay: immunoSEQ multiplex PCR; the TCRdb copy retains only in-frame clones and omits some. The sample carries tens of thousands of clones, around 90% recorded once. Trimming pared 0 bases from V and 5 bases from J, leaving 10 bases between. The CDR3 covers 14 residues. Germline V gene lookup returns CDR1 SGHVS and CDR2 FQNEAQ. A remark on this clone: Its cognate antigen is unknown.

The TCR originated in an adult with an advanced solid tumor such as melanoma, head and neck, liver or kidney cancer. The material sequenced was CD4+ or CD8+ T cells sorted from blood, taken in a trial of the OX40 agonist ivuxolimab. The chain couples TRBV7-8 to TRBJ1-1; D might be TRBD1 (5 bases). This chain's CDR3 is CASSLAQGRTEAFF. As DNA, the CDR3 is TGTGCCAGCAGCTTAGCGCAGGGAAGGACTGAAGCTTTCTTT.